These 3 T cell receptor beta chains were sequenced from one sample in a study of shared clonotypes between healthy human individuals. The assay was immunoSEQ multiplex PCR, and TCRdb's table has in-frame clones only and misses some. Of under 2,500,000 clones listed, approximately 95% are singletons. Sequencing was carried out using naive CD4+ T cells sorted from blood. Subset: CD45RA+ positively selected. The receptors come from a man aged 18 to 30 in good health.

Details on this clone: A much larger clone lies one base from this, so it may be a read error. Other nucleotide sequences from this sample produce the same CDR3. V gene TRBV30 combines with J gene TRBJ1-2; 10 bases map to TRBD1. Germline V gives CDR1 GTSNPN, CDR2 SVGIG (reference sequence). The CDR3 length is 16 residues. V was clipped by 2 bases and J by 1 base; unmatched bases: 7. Here the CDR3 DNA reads TGTGCCTGGAGTTCCCCCAGGACAGGGGGTAACTATGGCTACACCTTC. It translates to CAWSSPRTGGNYGYTF.

The chain is built from TRBV2 and TRBJ2-2, with TRBD2 matching over 11 bases. With V trimmed by 8 bases and J by 6 bases, 5 bases remained unmatched. The germline V gene encodes CDR1 SNHLY and CDR2 FYNNEI. CDR3 length: 14 residues. As DNA, the CDR3 is TGTGCCAGCCATAGCGGGAGGGCCTCCGGGGAGCTGTTTTTT. Translating it yields CASHSGRASGELFF.

The chain uses TRBV9 and TRBJ2-7, with D hard to call. The CDR3 loop spans 15 amino acids. Deletions cut 0 bases from V and 0 bases from J, with 10 bases between. Germline V gene sequence: CDR1 SGDLS, CDR2 YYNGEE. CDR3 amino acids: CASSVGAMGSYEQYF. For the CDR3, the DNA is TGTGCCAGCAGCGTAGGGGCCATGGGCTCCTACGAGCAGTACTTC.